This T cell receptor (beta chain) came from a study of blood T cell repertoires in COVID-19. Data came from immunoSEQ multiplex PCR; TCRdb stores just in-frame clones and leaves some out. This sample has 130,000 to 150,000 clones, with over 80% found just once. Deletions cut 6 bases from V and 1 base from J, with 10 bases between. Germline V gene data show CDR1 as ENHRY and CDR2 as SYGVKD. The CDR3 loop spans 14 amino acids. The receptor was isolated from a woman in her 50s with acute or convalescent COVID-19. The V gene is TRBV10-3, the J gene TRBJ1-3, with D unclear. Material for sequencing was peripheral blood. This CDR3 is CAIRETGSGNTIYF. The CDR3 DNA sequence: TGTGCCATCAGAGAGACGGGTTCTGGAAACACCATATATTTT.